The 7 T cell receptor beta chains below come from one sample, sequenced in a study of T cell responses to AZD1222 COVID-19 vaccine. Method: immunoSEQ multiplex PCR; TCRdb's copy keeps in-frame clones and lacks some. The sample has more than 100,000 clones; roughly 90% are singletons. Source: peripheral blood, taken on day 0 of AZD1222 vaccination. The source is an adult in good health.

The chain is built from TRBV7-2 and TRBJ1-2; possible D gene TRBD1, 6 bases. The V end lost 2 bases, the J end lost 3 bases, and 13 bases lay between the germline ends. Looked up from germline, CDR1 is SGHTA and CDR2 is FQGNSA. The length of the CDR3 is 15 residues. For the CDR3, the DNA is TGTGCCAGCAGCTTATGGGCAGGGGCTGACTATGGCTACACCTTC. It translates to CASSLWAGADYGYTF.

V usage is TRBV9 and J usage is TRBJ1-1; 8 bases map to TRBD1. Unmatched junction bases numbered 6, after V lost 4 bases and J lost 7 bases. CDR3 size: 13 residues. Germline V gene sequence: CDR1 SGDLS, CDR2 YYNGEE. CDR3 coding DNA: TGTGCCAGCAGCCCTTGGACAGGGATTGAAGCTTTCTTT. Translated, it gives CASSPWTGIEAFF.

V and J are TRBV5-6 and TRBJ2-1; D gene ambiguous. CDR1 SGHDT and CDR2 YYEEEE come from the germline V gene. Trimming stripped 4 bases from V and 7 bases from J, with 15 bases between. The CDR3 runs 14 residues. CDR3 sequence reads: CASSIFGPGNEQFF. In DNA, the CDR3 is TGTGCCAGCAGCATATTCGGACCCGGGAATGAGCAGTTCTTC.

V gene TRBV5-4 combines with J gene TRBJ1-5; 7 nucleotides agree with TRBD1. The CDR3 length is 14 residues. Losses at the gene ends were 4 bases for V and 4 bases for J; bases not matched to a gene: 5. The germline CDR1 and CDR2 sequences are SGHNT and YYREEE (reference sequence). This CDR3 reads CASSREQGNQPQHF. The CDR3 bases are TGTGCCAGCAGCCGCGAACAGGGGAATCAGCCCCAGCATTTT.

The chain couples TRBV14 to TRBJ1-2; maybe TRBD1 (6 bases). V shed 3 bases and J shed 2 bases, with 13 bases lying between them. The CDR3 is made up of 15 amino acids. CDR1 is SGHDN, CDR2 FVKESK, per germline. The CDR3 sequence is CASSHRQVPNYGYTF. In nucleotides, the CDR3 is TGTGCCAGCAGCCACCGACAGGTCCCCAACTATGGCTACACCTTC. The complete variable domain, with remaining parts taken from reference TRBV14 and TRBJ1-2, reads EAGVTQFPSHSVIEKGQTVTLRCDPISGHDNLYWYRRVMGKEIKFLLHFVKESKQDESGMPNNRFLAERTGGTYSTLKVQPAELEDSGVYFCASSHRQVPNYGYTFGSGTRLTVV.

The chain combines TRBV5-4 with TRBJ2-5; tentatively, D is TRBD1 (6 bases). V gave up 4 bases and J gave up 5 bases, with 15 bases separating them. CDR1 SGHNT and CDR2 YYREEE come from the germline V gene (reference sequence). There are 14 residues in the CDR3. In DNA form, the CDR3 reads TGTGCCAGCAGCCGAGACACAGGGCGGGAGACCCAGTACTTC. It yields the protein CASSRDTGRETQYF.

The chain has TRBV2 and TRBJ2-7; 10 bases match TRBD1. CDR3 length: 15 residues. Trimming at V came to 2 bases and at J to 4 bases, leaving 5 bases not matched to a gene. From germline, CDR1 is SNHLY and CDR2 FYNNEI. The CDR3 DNA is TGTGCCAGCAGTGAACTCCCGGGACAGGGGTACGAGCAGTACTTC. This translates into CASSELPGQGYEQYF.